The rows below give T cell receptor beta chains drawn from one sample of a study of beta chain features in type 1 diabetes. This table comes from immunoSEQ multiplex PCR, and its TCRdb copy is limited to in-frame clones, with some not included. The table records about 160,000 clones, roughly 9% of them present only once. The material sequenced was central memory CD4+ T cells from blood. These receptors were obtained from a woman aged 25 to 39 with type 1 diabetes. CDR3s include the opening cysteine and the closing phenylalanine or tryptophan. D genes are given only for firm matches. A clone size is listed for some rows: how often the clone was seen (once, few, many), or a class if it is expanded.

clone_size j_call v_call d_call cdr3_length cdr3_aa cdr3_nt
few TRBJ1-2 TRBV30 . 13 CAWSVGGRLGYTF TGTGCCTGGAGTGTAGGCGGGCGTCTCGGCTACACCTTC
few TRBJ2-5 TRBV19 . 15 CASSRTGSKQETQYF TGTGCCAGTAGCAGAACCGGGTCCAAACAAGAGACCCAGTACTTC
. TRBJ1-2 TRBV13 TRBD1 15 CASSQGTVHIYGYTF TGTGCCAGCAGCCAAGGGACAGTCCACATCTATGGCTACACCTTC
few TRBJ2-2 TRBV6-5 . 14 CASSKQENTGELFF TGTGCCAGCAGTAAACAGGAGAACACCGGGGAGCTGTTTTTT
. TRBJ2-6 TRBV18 TRBD1 15 CASSPRGSGANVLTF TGTGCCAGCTCCCCCAGGGGGTCTGGGGCCAACGTCCTGACTTTC
few TRBJ2-3 TRBV5-1 . 13 CASSTSPTDTQYF TGCGCCAGCAGCACCAGTCCCACAGATACGCAGTATTTT
. TRBJ2-5 TRBV27 . 13 CASSLFGKETQYF TGTGCCAGCAGTTTGTTCGGTAAAGAGACCCAGTACTTC
few TRBJ2-5 TRBV5-4 . 14 CASSLTGIRETQYF TGTGCCAGCAGCTTGACAGGGATCAGAGAGACCCAGTACTTC
. TRBJ1-4 TRBV11-2 . 12 CASSLNQGLLFF TGTGCCAGCAGCCTTAATCAGGGCTTACTGTTTTTT
. TRBJ1-1 TRBV30 TRBD1 13 CAWSVTGGTEAFF TGTGCCTGGAGTGTTACAGGGGGAACTGAAGCTTTCTTT
few TRBJ1-5 TRBV19 . 16 CASNLVRHSGNQPQHF TGTGCCAGTAACCTTGTCCGCCATTCGGGCAATCAGCCCCAGCATTTT
few TRBJ1-4 TRBV30 . 13 CAWSPQGNEKLFF TGTGCCTGGAGTCCCCAGGGGAACGAAAAACTGTTTTTT
. TRBJ2-6 TRBV7-9 . 18 CASKLLSDRYSGANVLTF TGTGCCAGCAAACTCCTTTCGGACAGATACTCTGGGGCCAACGTCCTGACTTTC
few TRBJ1-2 TRBV4-1 . 17 CASSQETGSLANYGYTF TGCGCCAGCAGCCAAGAAACGGGATCACTCGCTAACTATGGCTACACCTTC
few TRBJ2-5 TRBV18 . 16 CASSPPEQGIGETQYF TGTGCCAGCTCACCACCTGAACAGGGTATTGGTGAGACCCAGTACTTC
few TRBJ2-1 TRBV4-2 TRBD2 19 CASSHTGTSGLPTYNEQFF TGTGCCAGCAGCCATACCGGGACTAGCGGCCTTCCGACCTACAATGAGCAGTTCTTC
few TRBJ1-1 TRBV29-1 . 11 CSVASNTEAFF TGCAGCGTTGCGAGTAACACTGAAGCTTTCTTT